The clone carrying this T cell receptor beta chain was picked up many times. In germline, CDR1 is MNHNY, CDR2 SVGAGI (reference sequence). This CDR3 comprises 14 residues. The V end lost 3 bases, the J end lost 4 bases, and 11 bases lay between the germline ends. TCRdb used MiXCR to reprocess the RT-PCR reads, holding one entry per CDR3 protein. Here the sample spans around 700,000 distinct CDR3 sequences, 12% to 15% being singletons. The source is a female donor in good health, serving as a healthy control. Sequences were obtained from memory CD4+ T cells from blood. V usage is TRBV6-6 and J usage is TRBJ2-3; the D gene is possibly TRBD1 (5 bases). The CDR3 reads CASSYGQGPDTQYF. The DNA for the CDR3 is TGTGCCAGCAGTTATGGACAAGGCCCAGATACGCAGTATTTT.